Below, 27 T cell receptor beta chains from the same sample are listed, as sequenced in a study of blood T cells in healthy people across ages. A J-beta primer mix and a sample-barcoded 5' primer were used in a second PCR of about 7 to 11 cycles. TCRdb used MiXCR to reprocess the 5' RACE reads, holding one entry per CDR3 protein. The sample lists 1.5 million to 2 million distinct CDR3 sequences, over 25% occurring once. What was sequenced was blood. These receptors originate from a woman in her 30s in good health.

This clonotype was observed at least ten times. The V gene is TRBV9, the J gene TRBJ1-2; D may be TRBD1 (5 bases). The CDR3 is made up of 15 amino acids. Germline V gene sequence: CDR1 SGDLS, CDR2 YYNGEE. Trimming took off 0 bases at V and 6 bases at J, with 15 bases between the two ends. The CDR3 reads CASSVVPRADDGYTF. CDR3 DNA: TGTGCCAGCAGCGTAGTTCCCAGGGCAGACGATGGCTACACCTTC.

The chain is built from TRBV6-5 and TRBJ1-3, with D possibly matching TRBD1 (5 bases). This CDR3 has 16 amino acids. Germline V lookup: CDR1 MNHEY, CDR2 SVGAGI. Trimming removed 5 bases at V and 0 bases at J, with 14 bases between. The CDR3, as DNA: TGTGCCAGCAGTCCCGTGGGGGGGACCTCTGGAAACACCATATATTTT. Protein product: CASSPVGGTSGNTIYF.

This clonotype was detected once. V gene TRBV7-2 combines with J gene TRBJ2-1; D is uncertain. CDR1 and CDR2 (germline): SGHTA, FQGNSA. V dropped 5 bases and J dropped 8 bases, with 22 bases sitting between them. The length of the CDR3 is 16 residues. In DNA, the CDR3 is TGTGCCAGCAGCCTCACTGGCGGAAGCCCTTGGGATGAGCAGTTCTTC. This codes for CASSLTGGSPWDEQFF.

This clonotype was seen repeatedly, ten times or more. The rearrangement uses TRBV5-6 and TRBJ2-1, with 9 nucleotides matching TRBD1. The CDR3 is 16 residues long. With 6 bases clipped from V and 1 base from J, the junction kept 8 bases outside the gene matches. Germline CDR1 and CDR2: SGHDT and YYEEEE. The CDR3 DNA reads TGTGCCAGCAAGAGGAGGGGGACAGGGTCCTACAATGAGCAGTTCTTC. Protein sequence: CASKRRGTGSYNEQFF.

The gene calls are TRBV6-5 and TRBJ1-3, with D perhaps matching TRBD1 (6 bases). V lost 2 bases and J 0 bases, leaving 11 bases between the germline ends. The germline gives CDR1 MNHEY, CDR2 SVGAGI. CDR3 length: 16 residues. CDR3 region: CASSYQGQLSGNTIYF. In nucleotides, the CDR3 is TGTGCCAGCAGTTACCAGGGGCAACTCTCTGGAAACACCATATATTTT.

This clonotype appeared a few times. The CDR3 nucleotides are TGTGCCAGCAGATCGGGACAGGTCAACGGTGAGCAGTTCTTC. It translates to CASRSGQVNGEQFF. The chain carries TRBV12-3 or TRBV12-4 and TRBJ2-1, with 8 nucleotides matching TRBD1. After removal of 6 bases from V and 9 bases from J, the junction contained 10 bases not matched to a gene. CDR3 size: 14 residues.

Ten or more counts support this clonotype. The chain carries TRBV6-1 and TRBJ2-4, with 11 bases lining up with TRBD2. The CDR3 covers 17 residues. J lost 1 base, V lost 5 bases, and 7 bases had no gene match. From germline, CDR1 is MNHNS and CDR2 SASEGT. Here the CDR3 DNA reads TGTGCCAGCAGTCTAGCGGGAGGAAGATCTGCCAAAAACATTCAGTACTTC. Translating it yields CASSLAGGRSAKNIQYF.

There are many counts of this clonotype. The chain has TRBV5-1 and TRBJ2-7; D may be TRBD1 (6 bases). Trimming shortened V by 3 bases and J by 0 bases, and 13 bases separated the two germline ends. The CDR3 runs to 15 residues. The germline gives CDR1 SGHRS, CDR2 YFSETQ. The CDR3: CASSSSGTISYEQYF. In DNA, the CDR3 is TGCGCCAGCAGCTCGTCCGGGACAATCTCCTACGAGCAGTACTTC.

The table lists this clonotype with many counts. The chain carries TRBV6-5 and TRBJ2-7; no firm D call. The CDR3 covers 13 residues. Germline CDR1 is MNHEY and CDR2 is SVGAGI. Trimming stripped 6 bases from V and 5 bases from J, with 14 bases between. CDR3 amino acids: CASSPRLRNEQYF. The CDR3 region has the DNA TGTGCCAGCAGCCCCCGATTGCGTAACGAGCAGTACTTC.

This clonotype occurred a few times. In DNA, the CDR3 is TGTGCCAGCAGTTTTACGACAGGGATGAGGGGCTACACCTTC. This gives the protein CASSFTTGMRGYTF. The chain is built from TRBV28 and TRBJ1-2; 7 positions match TRBD1. The CDR3 is made up of 14 amino acids. The V gene's germline CDR1 is MDHEN and CDR2 SYDVKM. The V gene end was trimmed by 3 bases and the J gene end by 8 bases; junction bases not matched to a gene: 9.

There are a few counts of this clonotype. The rearrangement joins TRBV7-9 to TRBJ1-2, with 11 bases fitting TRBD1. This CDR3 contains 16 residues. V lost 5 bases, J lost 2 bases, and 7 bases stayed unmatched. The germline CDR1 and CDR2 sequences are SEHNR and FQNEAQ (reference sequence). This CDR3 is CASSAGTGGKNYGYTF. The CDR3 DNA is TGTGCCAGCAGCGCGGGGACAGGGGGAAAGAACTATGGCTACACCTTC.

For the CDR3, the DNA is TGCAGTGCTAGAGATAGGGTGACCGGGGCTGAGCCCCAGCATTTT. It yields the protein CSARDRVTGAEPQHF. J is TRBJ1-5 and V is TRBV20-1; D is perhaps TRBD1 (5 bases). V shed 0 bases and J shed 8 bases, with 17 bases lying between them. Germline V gene sequence: CDR1 DFQATT, CDR2 SNEGSKA (reference sequence). The CDR3 extends over 15 amino acids.

Many counts were recorded for this clonotype. The rearrangement links TRBV10-3 to TRBJ2-1; D is unresolved. This CDR3 contains 11 residues. Per germline, CDR1 ENHRY and CDR2 SYGVKD. The germline V and J ends were trimmed by 0 bases and 9 bases, with 3 bases remaining between them. The DNA of the CDR3 is TGTGCCATCAGTGAGTCGGGTGAGCAGTTCTTC. Translating it yields CAISESGEQFF.

The gene calls are TRBV24-1 and TRBJ2-3; D gene uncertain. CDR1 is KGHDR and CDR2 is SFDVKD in the germline V gene. This CDR3 region has 12 residues. Here the CDR3 reads CAITESTDTQYF. CDR3 in DNA: TGTGCGATCACAGAGAGCACAGATACGCAGTATTTT.

This clonotype was seen ten or more times. This chain links TRBV20-1 with TRBJ2-7; 10 bases agree with TRBD1. V lost 3 bases and J lost 4; bases outside the gene matches: 12. CDR3 length equals 16 residues. Germline V gene data show CDR1 as DFQATT and CDR2 as SNEGSKA (reference sequence). This CDR3 reads CSASFAETGGSYEQYF. In DNA, the CDR3 is TGCAGTGCTAGTTTCGCCGAGACAGGGGGCAGTTACGAGCAGTACTTC.

On this clonotype: This may be a read error, as it is one base from a much larger clone. The genes are TRBV7-2 and TRBJ2-4; the D gene is possibly TRBD1 (6 bases). V gave up 10 bases and J gave up 7 bases, with 14 bases separating them. There are 12 residues in the CDR3. The germline gives CDR1 SGHTA, CDR2 FQGNSA. DNA for the CDR3: TGTGCCATCACAACAGGGTGGAACATTCAGTACTTC. This codes for CAITTGWNIQYF. The full variable domain, in which reference TRBV7-2 and TRBJ2-4 provide the parts outside the CDR3, is GAGVSQSPSNKVTEKGKDVELRCDPISGHTALYWYRQSLGQGLEFLIYFQGNSAPDKSGLPSDRFSAERTGGSVSTLTIQRTQQEDSAVYLCAITTGWNIQYFGAGTRLSVL.

With regard to this clonotype: A read error may be the cause here, since a much bigger clone is one base away. The rearrangement joins TRBV7-2 to TRBJ2-4; 7 bases map to TRBD2. The end of the DNA aligns better with TRBJ2-7, so the J call may be wrong. Germline values: CDR1 SGHTA, CDR2 FQGNSA. CDR3 size: 15 residues. The CDR3 region has the DNA TGTGCCAGCAGCTTAAGGAGCGGGAAAGGGTACGAGCAGTACTTC. Amino acids: CASSLRSGKGYEQYF.

This clonotype was found a few times. The genes are TRBV12-3 or TRBV12-4 and TRBJ2-7; the D call may be TRBD1 or TRBD2 (5 bases each). The germline V and J ends were trimmed by 1 base and 6 bases, with 16 bases remaining between them. The CDR3 extends over 15 amino acids. The CDR3 DNA follows: TGTGCCAGCAGTTTAGAGCGAGGGGCCTATGGCGAGCAGTACTTC. As protein: CASSLERGAYGEQYF.

This clonotype appeared many times. The V and J genes are TRBV7-2 and TRBJ2-5, with a weak D call TRBD1 (6 bases). The CDR3 contains 14 residues. Germline assignment: CDR1 SGHTA and CDR2 FQGNSA. Trimming took 5 bases from V and 3 from J, leaving 13 bases between them. This chain's CDR3 is CASSLLGQKETQYF. The CDR3 DNA reads as TGTGCCAGCAGCCTTCTGGGACAAAAAGAGACCCAGTACTTC.

About this clonotype itself: Just one base apart from a much larger clone, this may be a read error. The V gene is TRBV20-1, the J gene TRBJ2-7; D perhaps matches TRBD1 (5 bases). This CDR3 is 13 amino acids long. The germline CDR1 and CDR2 sequences are DFQATT and SNEGSKA (reference sequence). V lost 6 bases and J lost 3, with 15 bases in between. The CDR3 DNA reads TGCAGTGCAGTCACAGGAGCAAACTACGAGCAGTACTTC. Translation gives CSAVTGANYEQYF.

The chain combines TRBV7-2 with TRBJ2-3, with 10 bases fitting TRBD2. This CDR3 contains 19 residues. V trimming: 1 base; J trimming: 4 bases; junction bases outside the gene matches: 14. The germline CDR1 and CDR2 sequences are SGHTA and FQGNSA. In DNA form, the CDR3 reads TGTGCCAGCAGCTTAGGTCGGTCTAGCGGGAGTACCCTCCCAGATACGCAGTATTTT. Its protein is CASSLGRSSGSTLPDTQYF.

In this sample, this clonotype turned up once. The V and J genes are TRBV12-3 or TRBV12-4 and TRBJ2-7, with a tentative D call TRBD2 (6 bases). V lost 3 bases, J lost 7 bases, and 16 bases lay in between. The CDR3 totals 14 residues. CDR3 loop: CASSLVDLRGEQYF. The CDR3, as DNA: TGTGCCAGCAGTTTGGTGGACCTGCGGGGTGAGCAGTACTTC.

This clonotype was detected only a few times. The gene calls are TRBV18 and TRBJ2-3; weak D call: TRBD2 (5 bases). Trimming left V 6 bases short and J 6 bases short, with 25 bases between. The CDR3 contains 17 residues. Germline lookup yields CDR1 KGHSH and CDR2 LQKENI. The CDR3 loop is CASSLRRMSGEKDTQYF. Written as DNA, the CDR3 is TGTGCCAGCTCGCTCCGACGGATGAGCGGAGAGAAGGATACGCAGTATTTT.

This chain uses TRBV6-6 with TRBJ1-1; D gene unclear. Between the trimmed V and J ends, which lost 0 bases and 7 bases, there was a span of 9 bases. Germline V gives CDR1 MNHNY, CDR2 SVGAGI (reference sequence). The CDR3 length is 13 residues. The CDR3 sequence: CASSYSLSGEAFF. Here the CDR3 DNA reads TGTGCCAGCAGTTACTCATTGTCGGGTGAAGCTTTCTTT.

In its sample, this clonotype was seen a few times. This chain links TRBV7-9 with TRBJ2-6; D gene uncertain. V lost 5 bases, J lost 4 bases, and 18 bases lay in between. This CDR3 region has 17 residues. CDR1 and CDR2 from the germline V gene are SEHNR and FQNEAQ (reference sequence). The CDR3 DNA reads as TGTGCCAGCAGCCGACGGACCGGGTTCCAAGGGGCCAACGTCCTGACTTTC. The encoded protein is CASSRRTGFQGANVLTF.

Many counts were recorded for this clonotype. The CDR3 DNA follows: TGTGCCAGCCGACGGGGGCTCGGGGAAGCTTTCTTT. Its protein is CASRRGLGEAFF. This chain connects TRBV7-9 to TRBJ1-1; maybe TRBD1 (6 bases). This CDR3 region has 12 residues. Germline values: CDR1 SEHNR, CDR2 FQNEAQ (reference sequence). V gave up 8 bases and J gave up 8 bases, with 15 bases separating them.

This clonotype appeared many times. The chain employs TRBV5-1 and TRBJ2-1; 11 nucleotides agree with TRBD2. Germline trimming cut 2 bases from V and 7 bases from J; bases unmatched to any gene: 5. In germline, CDR1 is SGHRS, CDR2 YFSETQ. CDR3 length equals 15 residues. The CDR3 nucleotides are TGCGCCAGCAGCTTCACTAGCGGGAGTGGAAATGAGCAGTTCTTC. Encoded protein: CASSFTSGSGNEQFF.